One and the same sample provided the 32 T cell receptor beta chains below, sequenced in a study of T cells after posttransplantation cyclophosphamide. The table came from immunoSEQ multiplex PCR; TCRdb's copy has only in-frame clones and leaves some out. This sample has some 64,000 clones, with 93% found just once. The sample was PBMCs. These receptor sequences come from a woman aged 25 to 39 in good health and a related stem cell transplant donor.

The V and J genes are TRBV5-4 and TRBJ2-3; 8 positions match TRBD2. This CDR3 has 14 residues. The germline CDR1 and CDR2 sequences are SGHNT and YYREEE (reference sequence). The ends lost 5 bases at V and 2 bases at J; junction bases unmatched: 4. CDR3 protein: CASSSSGYTDTQYF. Here the CDR3 DNA reads TGTGCCAGCAGTTCTAGCGGGTACACAGATACGCAGTATTTT. Together with reference TRBV5-4 and TRBJ2-3, the CDR3 gives the full variable domain: ETGVTQSPTHLIKTRGQQVTLRCSSQSGHNTVSWYQQALGQGPQFIFQYYREEENGRGNFPPRFSGLQFPNYSSELNVNALELDDSALYLCASSSSGYTDTQYFGPGTRLTVL.

The gene calls are TRBV7-2 and TRBJ2-6; TRBD2 matches 7 bases. The CDR3 spans 18 residues. Germline CDR1 reads SGHTA; CDR2 reads FQGNSA. Trimming took 7 bases from V and 0 from J; bases not matched to a gene: 12. CDR3 bases: TGTGCCAGCATCCTGGGGGGGGGACCTAGCTCTGGGGCCAACGTCCTGACTTTC. Its protein product is CASILGGGPSSGANVLTF.

This clone appeared once. The V gene is TRBV29-1, the J gene TRBJ2-7; D is possibly TRBD1 (6 bases). This CDR3 contains 13 residues. Germline CDR1 reads SQVTM; CDR2 reads ANQGSEA. The V gene lost 2 bases and the J gene lost 2 bases, with 10 bases spanning the gap. The CDR3 spells CSVERQGPYEQYF. CDR3 DNA: TGCAGCGTTGAACGGCAGGGGCCCTACGAGCAGTACTTC.

The rearrangement joins TRBV6-6 to TRBJ1-1; TRBD1 is a possible D gene (6 bases). CDR1 and CDR2 (germline): MNHNY, SVGAGI (reference sequence). Trimming cost V 0 bases and J 13 bases, with 15 bases left between them. CDR3 length equals 13 residues. The CDR3 here is CASSYSTWDKRFF. The CDR3, as DNA: TGTGCCAGCAGTTACTCGACCTGGGACAAACGTTTCTTT.

The chain's CDR3 is CASSLAVGQGNQPQHF. In nucleotides, the CDR3 is TGTGCCAGCAGCTTGGCCGTAGGACAGGGAAACCAGCCCCAGCATTTT. The gene calls are TRBV5-5 and TRBJ1-5; 8 positions agree with TRBD1. V was pared by 0 bases and J by 7 bases, with 9 bases of the junction left unmatched. The CDR3 extends over 16 amino acids. Germline V gene lookup returns CDR1 SGHKS and CDR2 YYEKEE (reference sequence).

V gene TRBV15 combines with J gene TRBJ2-1, with 10 bases matching TRBD1. The CDR3 has 16 residues. The J segment lost 5 bases and the V segment lost 3 bases, leaving 7 bases of the junction unmatched. CDR1 is LNHNV and CDR2 is YYDKDF in the germline V gene (reference sequence). CDR3 DNA sequence: TGTGCCACCAGCAGGTCCGGACAGGGGGGAAACAATGAGCAGTTCTTC. Protein sequence: CATSRSGQGGNNEQFF.

The J gene is TRBJ2-1, the V gene TRBV7-9, with D possibly TRBD2 on 6 matching bases. This CDR3 is built from 15 residues. The V gene lost 1 base and the J gene lost 4 bases, with 11 bases spanning the gap. Germline lookup yields CDR1 SEHNR and CDR2 FQNEAQ (reference sequence). The CDR3 region has the DNA TGTGCCAGCAGCTTAGGGGTGGGGGGATACAATGAGCAGTTCTTC. It specifies CASSLGVGGYNEQFF.

This clone was counted a few times. The J gene is TRBJ1-2, the V gene TRBV7-9; possible D gene TRBD1, 5 bases. This CDR3 has 13 residues. The germline CDR1 and CDR2 sequences are SEHNR and FQNEAQ (reference sequence). V lost 5 bases, J lost 0 bases, and 7 bases lay in between. CDR3: CASSGAPNYGYTF. The DNA of the CDR3 is TGTGCCAGCAGCGGGGCACCTAACTATGGCTACACCTTC.

DNA for the CDR3: TGTGCCAGCAGTTTATCAGACATCGCTAACTATGGCTACACCTTC. This translates into CASSLSDIANYGYTF. The V and J genes are TRBV28 and TRBJ1-2; D gene uncertain. CDR1 is MDHEN and CDR2 is SYDVKM in the germline V gene. Trimming left V 1 base short and J 0 bases short, with 9 bases between. The CDR3 consists of 15 residues.

Only one count was recorded for this clone. This chain uses TRBV5-5 with TRBJ2-3; TRBD2 agrees at 7 bases. The junction had 6 bases not matched to a gene; V was cut back by 1 base and J by 4 bases. CDR1 and CDR2 from the germline V gene are SGHKS and YYEKEE (reference sequence). The CDR3 runs to 15 residues. CDR3 nucleotides: TGTGCCAGCAGCTTGCGGACGGGGGGATCAGATACGCAGTATTTT. It is translated as CASSLRTGGSDTQYF.

This sequence joins TRBV19 and TRBJ1-5; D not certain. CDR1 LNHDA and CDR2 SQIVND come from the germline V gene (reference sequence). The CDR3 spans 13 residues. V was shortened by 5 bases and J by 3 bases, with 8 bases between the two germline ends. The CDR3 is CASSAYFNQPQHF. The CDR3 nucleotides are TGTGCCAGTAGTGCCTATTTCAATCAGCCCCAGCATTTT.

J is TRBJ1-2 and V is TRBV6-1; no clear D gene. CDR3 size: 13 residues. Germline V gives CDR1 MNHNS, CDR2 SASEGT. V gave up 7 bases and J gave up 4 bases, with 13 bases separating them. The CDR3 coding sequence is TGTGCCAGCAATTTTGAATCAGCCTATGGCTACACCTTC. It encodes CASNFESAYGYTF.

V and J are TRBV5-6 and TRBJ1-2; TRBD1 aligns across 9 bases. Unmatched junction bases numbered 9, after V lost 4 bases and J lost 5 bases. The CDR3 covers 15 residues. The germline V gene has CDR1 SGHDT and CDR2 YYEEEE. The CDR3 DNA follows: TGTGCCAGCAGCATAAAACAGGGGGCAAATTATGGCTACACCTTC. Translated, it gives CASSIKQGANYGYTF. The full variable domain, in which reference TRBV5-6 and TRBJ1-2 provide the parts outside the CDR3, is DAGVTQSPTHLIKTRGQQVTLRCSPKSGHDTVSWYQQALGQGPQFIFQYYEEEERQRGNFPDRFSGHQFPNYSSELNVNALLLGDSALYLCASSIKQGANYGYTFGSGTRLTVV.

J is TRBJ2-3 and V is TRBV7-9; D call uncertain. CDR3 size: 14 residues. The germline V and J ends were trimmed by 1 base and 3 bases, with 8 bases remaining between them. Germline V gene sequence: CDR1 SEHNR, CDR2 FQNEAQ (reference sequence). Written as DNA, the CDR3 is TGTGCCAGCAGCTTAGGGGCAGAAACAGATACGCAGTATTTT. Protein product: CASSLGAETDTQYF.

V is TRBV6-1 and J is TRBJ1-1, with TRBD1 matching 9 bases. Germline CDR1 reads MNHNS; CDR2 reads SASEGT. The CDR3 totals 17 residues. Trimming took 4 bases from V and 0 from J; bases not matched to a gene: 9. The CDR3 protein is CASSAARQGDLNTEAFF. The CDR3 DNA reads TGTGCCAGCAGTGCCGCACGACAGGGGGATTTGAACACTGAAGCTTTCTTT.

The V and J genes are TRBV19 and TRBJ2-7; 8 positions match TRBD1. The CDR3 contains 14 residues. V trimming: 7 bases; J trimming: 3 bases; junction bases outside the gene matches: 8. CDR1 is LNHDA and CDR2 is SQIVND in the germline V gene (reference sequence). CDR3 residues: CASNQQGANYEQYF. The CDR3 nucleotides read TGTGCCAGTAATCAGCAGGGGGCGAACTACGAGCAGTACTTC. Full variable domain (missing parts from reference TRBV19 and TRBJ2-7): DGGITQSPKYLFRKEGQNVTLSCEQNLNHDAMYWYRQDPGQGLRLIYYSQIVNDFQKGDIAEGYSVSREKKESFPLTVTSAQKNPTAFYLCASNQQGANYEQYFGPGTRLTVT.

The chain uses TRBV6-5 and TRBJ1-2; 9 bases match TRBD1. Trimming cost V 5 bases and J 6 bases; bases outside gene matches: 7. The germline CDR1 and CDR2 sequences are MNHEY and SVGAGI. The CDR3 has 14 amino acids. CDR3 residues: CASSPPGTGHGYTF. The CDR3 bases are TGTGCCAGCAGTCCTCCCGGGACAGGGCATGGCTACACCTTC.

V usage is TRBV19 and J usage is TRBJ1-2; D unclear. Trimming pared 7 bases from V and 8 bases from J, leaving 14 bases between. The CDR3 is 12 residues long. The germline V gene encodes CDR1 LNHDA and CDR2 SQIVND (reference sequence). CDR3 loop: CASNVGLDGYTF. The CDR3 nucleotides are TGTGCCAGTAACGTAGGGTTGGACGGCTACACCTTC. Supplemented by reference TRBV19 and TRBJ1-2, the full variable domain reads DGGITQSPKYLFRKEGQNVTLSCEQNLNHDAMYWYRQDPGQGLRLIYYSQIVNDFQKGDIAEGYSVSREKKESFPLTVTSAQKNPTAFYLCASNVGLDGYTFGSGTRLTVV.

A note on this clone: Other DNA sequences in the sample encode the same CDR3. The chain has TRBV25-1 and TRBJ2-5; TRBD2 might be the D (7 bases). Germline assignment: CDR1 MGHDK and CDR2 SYGVNS. This CDR3 spans 15 amino acids. Trimming removed 6 bases from V and 5 bases from J, with 19 bases in between. The CDR3 region is CASSRGGVGGETQYF. DNA for the CDR3: TGTGCCAGCAGCAGAGGGGGGGTAGGGGGGGAGACCCAGTACTTC.

The V gene is TRBV5-4, the J gene TRBJ2-3; TRBD2 agrees at 7 bases. The junction had 14 bases not matched to a gene; V was cut back by 6 bases and J by 4 bases. The length of the CDR3 is 16 residues. The germline V gene has CDR1 SGHNT and CDR2 YYREEE (reference sequence). The CDR3 nucleotides are TGTGCCAGCACCGGTTCCGGGACTGGGGGGGCAGATACGCAGTATTTT. Amino acid sequence: CASTGSGTGGADTQYF.

In the case of this clone: Other nucleotide sequences in the sample specify the same CDR3. The chain carries TRBV19 and TRBJ1-1, with a possible D match to TRBD1 (5 bases). Trimming took off 3 bases at V and 0 bases at J, with 8 bases between the two ends. There are 14 residues in the CDR3. Germline V CDR1 and CDR2: LNHDA, SQIVND (reference sequence). The CDR3 loop reads CASSITGMNTEAFF. The CDR3, as DNA: TGTGCCAGTAGTATTACAGGAATGAACACTGAAGCTTTCTTT.

The V gene is TRBV12-5, the J gene TRBJ1-2; D unresolved. Germline-derived CDR1 and CDR2 are LGHNT and FRNRAP. The CDR3 is 13 residues long. The V end lost 6 bases, the J end lost 4 bases, and 12 bases lay between the germline ends. As DNA, the CDR3 is TGTGCTAGTGGCCCTGGAAAACCCTATGGCTACACCTTC. Protein product: CASGPGKPYGYTF.

This clone occurred a few times. The genes are TRBV28 and TRBJ1-6; D possibly corresponds to TRBD1 (6 bases). The CDR3 runs to 17 residues. Trimming took off 2 bases at V and 7 bases at J, with 18 bases between the two ends. Per the germline V gene, CDR1 is MDHEN and CDR2 is SYDVKM. In DNA form, the CDR3 reads TGTGCCAGCAGTTTAATTACAGGGTTGGGGAAAAATTCACCCCTCCACTTT. Translated, it gives CASSLITGLGKNSPLHF.

The rearrangement joins TRBV4-2 to TRBJ1-5, with a tentative D call TRBD1 (6 bases). The V end was cut by 4 bases, the J end by 4 bases, with 20 bases between. There are 17 residues in the CDR3. CDR1 and CDR2 from the germline V gene are LGHNA and YNFKEQ. CDR3 nucleotide sequence: TGTGCCAGCAGCCCCCGACAGGAGGGAGGGGAGAATCAGCCCCAGCATTTT. The encoded protein is CASSPRQEGGENQPQHF.

The V call is TRBV7-7, the J call TRBJ1-4; perhaps TRBD1 as D (5 bases). The CDR3 has 17 residues. CDR1 and CDR2 from the germline V gene are SSHAT and FNYEAQ (reference sequence). The V end lost 1 base, the J end lost 1 base, and 13 bases lay between the germline ends. CDR3 amino acids: CASSLDGAWGTNEKLFF. The CDR3 DNA is TGTGCCAGCAGCTTAGATGGGGCATGGGGAACTAATGAAAAACTGTTTTTT.

This clone was recorded once. This chain links TRBV5-1 with TRBJ1-2; possible D gene TRBD1, 5 bases. This CDR3 contains 12 residues. V was clipped by 4 bases and J by 5 bases, with 9 bases between them. Looked up from germline, CDR1 is SGHRS and CDR2 is YFSETQ. For the CDR3, the DNA is TGCGCCAGCAGCACAGGAAGATATGGCTACACCTTC. Amino acid sequence: CASSTGRYGYTF.

This rearrangement joins TRBV5-6 to TRBJ1-2; TRBD1 agrees at 7 bases. The CDR3 covers 14 residues. With 5 bases clipped from V and 0 bases from J, the junction kept 4 bases outside the gene matches. CDR1 SGHDT and CDR2 YYEEEE come from the germline V gene. CDR3 in amino acids: CASSGQDANYGYTF. The CDR3 coding sequence is TGTGCCAGCAGTGGACAGGACGCTAACTATGGCTACACCTTC.

The chain uses TRBV28 and TRBJ1-5; D gene unclear. The CDR3 is made up of 15 amino acids. With 4 bases removed from V and 1 base from J, the gap between germline ends came to 11 bases. CDR1 is MDHEN, CDR2 SYDVKM, per germline. The CDR3 DNA follows: TGTGCCAGCAGTTCCCCCATCAGGAGCAATCAGCCCCAGCATTTT. It yields the protein CASSSPIRSNQPQHF. Together with reference TRBV28 and TRBJ1-5, the CDR3 gives the full variable domain: DVKVTQSSRYLVKRTGEKVFLECVQDMDHENMFWYRQDPGLGLRLIYFSYDVKMKEKGDIPEGYSVSREKKERFSLILESASTNQTSMYLCASSSPIRSNQPQHFGDGTRLSIL.

V gene TRBV25-1 combines with J gene TRBJ2-3; 9 bases align to TRBD2. CDR3 size: 14 residues. The V and J ends lost 3 bases and 10 bases, in that order; junction bases with no gene match: 8. Germline V gene sequence: CDR1 MGHDK, CDR2 SYGVNS. Here the CDR3 reads CASSDSLAGISQYF. The CDR3 coding sequence is TGTGCCAGCAGTGATTCTCTAGCGGGGATATCGCAGTATTTT. Supplemented by reference TRBV25-1 and TRBJ2-3, the full variable domain reads EADIYQTPRYLVIGTGKKITLECSQTMGHDKMYWYQQDPGMELHLIHYSYGVNSTEKGDLSSESTVSRIRTEHFPLTLESARPSHTSQYLCASSDSLAGISQYFGPGTRLTVL.

The chain employs TRBV29-1 and TRBJ1-1, with 7 bases aligning to TRBD1. The CDR3 covers 13 residues. The germline CDR1 and CDR2 sequences are SQVTM and ANQGSEA. V was pared by 7 bases and J by 1 base, with 6 bases of the junction left unmatched. The CDR3 here is CSALQGTNTEAFF. In nucleotides, the CDR3 is TGCAGCGCCTTACAGGGGACGAACACTGAAGCTTTCTTT.

This clone was detected many times. This chain joins TRBV28 and TRBJ1-2, with a possible D match to TRBD1 (6 bases). This CDR3 has 13 residues. Trimming took 1 base from V and 6 from J, leaving 9 bases between them. Germline CDR1 and CDR2: MDHEN and SYDVKM. The CDR3 sequence is CASSLSRGDGYTF. CDR3 DNA: TGTGCCAGCAGTTTATCCAGGGGAGATGGCTACACCTTC.

J is TRBJ2-2 and V is TRBV11-3; TRBD1 aligns across 8 bases. The CDR3 extends over 15 amino acids. Germline assignment: CDR1 SGHNT and CDR2 YENEEA. Trimming removed 5 bases from V and 7 bases from J; junction bases left unmatched: 9. CDR3: CASSLRTGIDGELFF. The CDR3 coding sequence is TGTGCCAGCAGCCTCCGGACAGGGATAGACGGGGAGCTGTTTTTT. The full variable domain, in which reference TRBV11-3 and TRBJ2-2 provide the parts outside the CDR3, is EAGVVQSPRYKIIEKKQPVAFWCNPISGHNTLYWYLQNLGQGPELLIRYENEEAVDDSQLPKDRFSAERLKGVDSTLKIQPAELGDSAVYLCASSLRTGIDGELFFGEGSRLTVL.